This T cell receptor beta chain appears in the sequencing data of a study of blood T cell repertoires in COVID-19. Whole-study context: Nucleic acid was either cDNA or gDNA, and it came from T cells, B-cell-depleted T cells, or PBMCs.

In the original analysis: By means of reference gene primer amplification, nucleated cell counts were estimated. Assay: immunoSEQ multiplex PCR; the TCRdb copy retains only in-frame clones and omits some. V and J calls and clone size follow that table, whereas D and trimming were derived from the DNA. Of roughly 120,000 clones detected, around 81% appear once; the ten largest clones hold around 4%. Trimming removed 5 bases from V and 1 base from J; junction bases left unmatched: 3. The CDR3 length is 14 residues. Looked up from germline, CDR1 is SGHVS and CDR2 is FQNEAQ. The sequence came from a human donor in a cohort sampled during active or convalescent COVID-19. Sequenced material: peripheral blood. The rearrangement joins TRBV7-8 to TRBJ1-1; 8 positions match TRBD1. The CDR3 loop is CASSTRGRNTEAFF. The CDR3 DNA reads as TGTGCCAGCAGCACCAGGGGGCGGAACACTGAAGCTTTCTTT. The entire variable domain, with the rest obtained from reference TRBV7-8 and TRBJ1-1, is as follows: GAGVSQSPRYKVAKRGQDVALRCDPISGHVSLFWYQQALGQGPEFLTYFQNEAQLDKSGLPSDRFFAERPEGSVSTLKIQRTQQEDSAVYLCASSTRGRNTEAFFGQGTRLTVV.